This entry lists 27 T cell receptor beta chains sequenced from one sample in a study of blood T cells in healthy people across ages. A second roughly 7 to 12 cycle PCR used barcoded and J-beta primers. Each CDR3 protein gets one entry after TCRdb re-called the 5' RACE reads with MiXCR. The table includes roughly 1.7 million distinct CDR3 sequences, about 31% detected once. Material for sequencing was blood. Receptors originate from a woman younger than 45 in good health.

This clonotype was seen repeatedly, ten times or more. The chain combines TRBV12-3 or TRBV12-4 with TRBJ2-7; 7 bases are a match to TRBD2. After removal of 5 bases from V and 2 bases from J, the junction contained 12 bases not matched to a gene. This CDR3 region has 16 residues. The DNA for the CDR3 is TGTGCCAGCAGTCCGAGGGGAGCGGGATTGGCCTACGAGCAGTACTTC. Residues: CASSPRGAGLAYEQYF.

This clonotype was recorded a few times. This chain connects TRBV5-4 to TRBJ1-1; D not resolved. This CDR3 has 11 residues. Germline V gene sequence: CDR1 SGHNT, CDR2 YYREEE (reference sequence). The V gene lost 9 bases and the J gene lost 4 bases, with 10 bases spanning the gap. This chain's CDR3 is CAIKGGTEAFF. In nucleotides, the CDR3 is TGTGCCATTAAGGGCGGCACTGAAGCTTTCTTT.

The genes are TRBV3-1 and TRBJ1-2; TRBD1 agrees at 7 bases. The V gene end was trimmed by 4 bases and the J gene end by 2 bases; junction bases not matched to a gene: 7. Germline V lookup: CDR1 LGHDT, CDR2 YNNKEL (reference sequence). This CDR3 contains 15 residues. As DNA, the CDR3 is TGTGCCAGCAGCCCGACCTTGGGACAGAACTATGGCTACACCTTC. This translates into CASSPTLGQNYGYTF.

V usage is TRBV27 and J usage is TRBJ1-6, with 8 bases lining up with TRBD1. V was pared by 2 bases and J by 11 bases, with 5 bases of the junction left unmatched. The CDR3 extends over 14 amino acids. Germline V lookup: CDR1 MNHEY, CDR2 SMNVEV (reference sequence). The CDR3 region has the DNA TGTGCCAGCAGTTTAATAAGGGGACAGGCACCCCTCCACTTT. As protein: CASSLIRGQAPLHF.

The chain is built from TRBV5-6 and TRBJ2-7; no reliable D call. This CDR3 region has 13 residues. V shed 4 bases and J shed 9 bases, with 17 bases lying between them. From germline, CDR1 is SGHDT and CDR2 YYEEEE. CDR3 DNA sequence: TGTGCCAGCAGCCAACCAGGCCTCTCTTTGCAGTACTTC. Residues: CASSQPGLSLQYF.

This clonotype appeared a few times. As DNA, the CDR3 is TGCGCCAGCAGCCAAGAGGTAGCGAGACAGCAATACGAGCAGTACTTC. It translates to CASSQEVARQQYEQYF. The rearrangement links TRBV4-1 to TRBJ2-7; tentatively, D is TRBD1 or TRBD2 (5 bases each). Germline CDR1 MGHRA, CDR2 YSYEKL. The CDR3 sequence is 16 residues long. Trimming stripped 0 bases from V and 4 bases from J, with 16 bases between.

The genes are TRBV10-1 and TRBJ1-1, with 10 bases aligning to TRBD1. The V gene end was trimmed by 6 bases and the J gene end by 5 bases; junction bases not matched to a gene: 3. This CDR3 spans 13 amino acids. CDR1 and CDR2 (germline): WNHNN, SYGVQD (reference sequence). The CDR3 spells CASSAGQGTEAFF. CDR3 coding DNA: TGCGCCAGCAGCGCGGGACAGGGGACTGAAGCTTTCTTT.

A few counts support this clonotype. The rearrangement uses TRBV4-1 and TRBJ2-2; 7 positions match TRBD1. CDR3 length: 15 residues. Trimming took 3 bases from V and 1 from J; bases not matched to a gene: 2. CDR1 is MGHRA, CDR2 YSYEKL, per germline. This CDR3 reads CASSQGTENTGELFF. CDR3 nucleotide sequence: TGCGCCAGCAGCCAGGGGACAGAGAACACCGGGGAGCTGTTTTTT.

This chain connects TRBV15 to TRBJ1-6, with D unresolved. This CDR3 is 20 amino acids long. The V gene lost 5 bases and the J gene lost 0 bases, with 23 bases spanning the gap. The germline CDR1 and CDR2 sequences are LNHNV and YYDKDF (reference sequence). CDR3 in DNA: TGTGCCACCAGCGGAGGGCTTCCCAGGCTCACAATCTCCTATAATTCACCCCTCCACTTT. Translation: CATSGGLPRLTISYNSPLHF.

The chain uses TRBV20-1 and TRBJ1-2; 10 nucleotides line up with TRBD1. This CDR3 is 16 amino acids long. Losses at the gene ends were 5 bases for V and 5 bases for J; bases not matched to a gene: 14. CDR1 is DFQATT, CDR2 SNEGSKA, per germline (reference sequence). CDR3: CSAPGTGDPKGYGYTF. For the CDR3, the DNA is TGCAGTGCTCCCGGGACAGGGGACCCCAAGGGGTATGGCTACACCTTC.

J is TRBJ1-5 and V is TRBV20-1, with D unclear. Deletions cut 3 bases from V and 0 bases from J, with 9 bases between. CDR3 size: 14 residues. Germline lookup yields CDR1 DFQATT and CDR2 SNEGSKA (reference sequence). Here the CDR3 reads CSASLGNSNQPQHF. In nucleotides, the CDR3 is TGCAGTGCTAGTTTGGGAAATAGCAATCAGCCCCAGCATTTT.

The chain uses TRBV6-5 and TRBJ2-1, with a tentative D call TRBD2 (6 bases). CDR1 MNHEY and CDR2 SVGAGI come from the germline V gene. The ends were cut back, 5 bases at V and 15 bases at J, with 23 bases in the middle. This CDR3 contains 14 residues. CDR3 nucleotide sequence: TGTGCCAGCAGTCCGTCCTCGGGGCGGGGTACTCTGTTCTTC. As protein: CASSPSSGRGTLFF.

This clonotype came up a few times. The rearrangement links TRBV11-1 to TRBJ2-7; D uncertain. The ends were cut back, 7 bases at V and 3 bases at J, with 19 bases in the middle. This CDR3 is 15 amino acids long. In germline, CDR1 is SGHAT, CDR2 FQDESV (reference sequence). DNA for the CDR3: TGTGCCAGCACTCAAGATGTAGGATACAACTACGAGCAGTACTTC. Encoded protein: CASTQDVGYNYEQYF.

The rearrangement links TRBV7-2 to TRBJ2-1; 10 bases line up with TRBD2. This CDR3 has 15 residues. Germline trimming cut 5 bases from V and 7 bases from J; bases unmatched to any gene: 8. Germline V lookup: CDR1 SGHTA, CDR2 FQGNSA. The CDR3 sequence: CASSQGPAGGNEQFF. The CDR3 DNA sequence: TGTGCCAGCAGCCAGGGACCAGCGGGAGGGAATGAGCAGTTCTTC.

In its sample, this clonotype was seen a few times. Being one base from a much bigger clone, this may be a read error. V is TRBV29-1 and J is TRBJ1-2; the match to TRBD1 covers 9 bases. The CDR3 has 12 residues. CDR1 SQVTM and CDR2 ANQGSEA come from the germline V gene. V lost 7 bases and J lost 5; bases outside the gene matches: 5. CDR3 DNA sequence: TGCAGCGGGGCTGGGACAGGGTATGGCTACACCTTC. It is translated as CSGAGTGYGYTF.

The CDR3 here is CATSRDFGTGFYEQYF. Written as DNA, the CDR3 is TGTGCCACCAGCAGAGACTTTGGGACAGGGTTCTACGAGCAGTACTTC. This rearrangement joins TRBV15 to TRBJ2-4; 9 nucleotides align to TRBD1. Judging by the DNA end, TRBJ2-7 fits better; the J call may be wrong. From germline, CDR1 is LNHNV and CDR2 YYDKDF (reference sequence). The CDR3 extends over 16 amino acids.

In its sample, this clonotype was seen a few times. V gene TRBV5-1 combines with J gene TRBJ2-5; tentative D call: TRBD2 (7 bases). Germline V CDR1 and CDR2: SGHRS, YFSETQ. V gave up 3 bases and J gave up 2 bases, with 14 bases separating them. The CDR3 is 15 residues long. CDR3 protein: CASSSEGGRQETQYF. Written as DNA, the CDR3 is TGCGCCAGCAGCTCGGAGGGGGGGCGTCAAGAGACCCAGTACTTC.

This chain uses TRBV18 with TRBJ1-2; D unclear. The CDR3 is 16 residues long. V was shortened by 3 bases and J by 0 bases, with 14 bases between the two germline ends. Germline CDR1 reads KGHSH; CDR2 reads LQKENI. CDR3 sequence: CASSPGSTIPNYGYTF. The CDR3 DNA sequence: TGTGCCAGCTCACCGGGGTCAACAATCCCTAACTATGGCTACACCTTC.

This clonotype was found a few times. The chain recombines TRBV7-9 with TRBJ1-5; D is ambiguous. Germline V gene lookup returns CDR1 SEHNR and CDR2 FQNEAQ (reference sequence). The CDR3 extends over 14 amino acids. The germline V and J ends were trimmed by 6 bases and 2 bases, with 11 bases remaining between them. The CDR3: CASSLSEGNQPQHF. The DNA of the CDR3 is TGTGCCAGCAGTTTGTCAGAGGGCAATCAGCCCCAGCATTTT.

The rearrangement joins TRBV20-1 to TRBJ2-1, with D perhaps matching TRBD2 (5 bases). The V gene lost 2 bases and the J gene lost 5 bases, with 19 bases spanning the gap. From germline, CDR1 is DFQATT and CDR2 SNEGSKA (reference sequence). The CDR3 runs to 16 residues. The CDR3, as DNA: TGCAGTGCTAGACCCTCTCTAGCTCCCCTCGACAATGAGCAGTTCTTC. Encoded protein: CSARPSLAPLDNEQFF.

Of note for this clonotype: The conserved phenylalanine or tryptophan normally closing the CDR3 is absent here, so this likely arose from a read error. The chain links TRBV29-1 to TRBJ2-1; D is perhaps TRBD2 (7 bases). Trimming removed 7 bases from V and 8 bases from J, with 15 bases in between. Germline values: CDR1 SQVTM, CDR2 ANQGSEA. The CDR3 extends over 12 amino acids. CDR3: CSAKIGGHEQFV. The CDR3 DNA is TGCAGCGCCAAGATCGGGGGGCATGAGCAGTTCGTC.

CDR3 DNA: TGCAGTGCTAGAGTCGCGCGGGGGGGCTACGAGCAGTACTTC. Translated, it gives CSARVARGGYEQYF. V usage is TRBV20-1 and J usage is TRBJ2-7; 9 bases are shared with TRBD2. V shed 1 base and J 3 bases; nucleotides not matched to a gene: 4. Germline CDR1 DFQATT, CDR2 SNEGSKA (reference sequence). The CDR3 consists of 14 residues.

This clonotype was picked up a small number of times. The chain uses TRBV7-2 and TRBJ2-3, with a weak D call TRBD2 (5 bases). V was clipped by 5 bases and J by 0 bases, with 12 bases between them. The germline CDR1 and CDR2 sequences are SGHTA and FQGNSA. This CDR3 is 15 amino acids long. This CDR3 reads CASSPGLISTDTQYF. The CDR3 bases are TGTGCCAGCAGCCCAGGACTGATTAGCACAGATACGCAGTATTTT.

This chain uses TRBV15 with TRBJ2-1; 7 nucleotides match TRBD1. CDR3 length: 16 amino acids. J was trimmed by 0 bases and V by 0 bases; bases with no gene match: 2. CDR1 LNHNV and CDR2 YYDKDF come from the germline V gene (reference sequence). In nucleotides, the CDR3 is TGTGCCACCAGCAGAGATAGGGGGCTCTCCTACAATGAGCAGTTCTTC. Protein product: CATSRDRGLSYNEQFF. The variable domain in full, completed from reference TRBV15 and TRBJ2-1, reads DAMVIQNPRYQVTQFGKPVTLSCSQTLNHNVMYWYQQKSSQAPKLLFHYYDKDFNNEADTPDNFQSRRPNTSFCFLDIRSPGLGDTAMYLCATSRDRGLSYNEQFFGPGTRLTVL.

A single count supports this clonotype. The junction departs from germline at one end; a sequencing error may be responsible. The V call is TRBV12-3 or TRBV12-4, the J call TRBJ1-2, with TRBD1 as a possible D gene (6 bases). The CDR3 is 13 amino acids. Written as DNA, the CDR3 is TGTGCCAGCAGCCAGGGGCGGGGGAGTGGCTGCACCTTC. This sequence encodes CASSQGRGSGCTF.

CDR3 DNA sequence: TGCGCCAGCAGCCCCGGGGCCACTCCGAATGAGCAGTTCTTC. Its protein is CASSPGATPNEQFF. The chain has TRBV5-1 and TRBJ2-1; D is perhaps TRBD1 or TRBD2 (5 bases each). Germline loops: CDR1 SGHRS, CDR2 YFSETQ. Trimming removed 4 bases from V and 7 bases from J, with 15 bases in between. The CDR3 runs 14 residues.

A few counts support this clonotype. This chain links TRBV12-3 or TRBV12-4 with TRBJ1-1, with D tentatively TRBD1 (5 bases). This CDR3 region has 15 residues. Deletions cut 5 bases from V and 4 bases from J, with 17 bases between. CDR3 in amino acids: CASSGGSGGVTEAFF. The CDR3 coding sequence is TGTGCCAGCAGTGGAGGTTCGGGGGGAGTCACTGAAGCTTTCTTT.